This T cell receptor (beta chain) emerged from a study of blood T cell repertoires in COVID-19 (dated by TCRdb to between 2020 and 2021). A note on the overall study: Samples covering the acute and convalescent phases of COVID-19 were provided by collaborators in the United States, Italy and Spain. The prospective study material was composed of cDNA or gDNA derived from T cells, B-cell-depleted T cells, or PBMCs. Deeply sampled blood TCRbeta repertoires from subjects exposed to, actively infected with, or recovered from COVID-19 were included in the dataset. The repertoires were made available in a free public database intended to serve as a resource for research on the immune response to SARS-CoV-2. Samples were obtained from the ongoing ImmuneRACE study (first 160 participants) and from about 1,300 subjects provided by 6 global collaborators. Nearly every sample came with metadata listing a de-identified subject ID, COVID-19 status, age in years and sex. Where available, HLA class I and class II types were taken from metadata supplied by the sample provider and were not determined by assay-based typing. Summary of the overall study and its limitations: The amount of clinical and demographic metadata varied by source and participant and was provided uncurated.

The collaborating institutions used their own protocols to collect whole blood in K2EDTA tubes. For TCRbeta analysis, collaborators shipped samples as frozen whole blood, isolated PBMCs, or DNA extracted from either of those sample types. As to this clone: It lacks a known antigen. Base qualities are not recorded, but no much larger clone differs from it by a single base.

TCRbeta CDR3 regions were amplified from genomic DNA using the immunoSEQ Assay, a bias-controlled multiplex PCR. In the authors' own workflow: Within the assay, amplification of reference gene primers was used to estimate how many nucleated cells each sample contained. To quantify the absolute abundance of each unique TCRbeta CDR3 rearrangement, sequence reads were collapsed and filtered. For each sample, productive Simpson clonality was calculated by taking the square root of Simpson's diversity index across productive rearrangements. Not all clones reach the TCRdb copy of this immuneACCESS table, which keeps in-frame sequences only. Checked studies attribute under half of the gap to unresolved V genes and leave the rest unexplained. That table furnishes V, J and clone size, whereas the DNA furnished D and trimming. Counted in this sample were about 160,000 clones; 60% to 80% of them appeared once. The ten largest clones capture 2.8% of the sample.

Clipping removes 1 base from V and 7 bases from J, with 8 as the unmatched junction base count. The CDR3 spans 16 residues, from the cysteine through the phenylalanine. Solely the CDR3 DNA is kept, with 48 bases framed from the first base. CDR1 SGHAT and CDR2 FQNNGV are derived from the germline V gene. The chain links TRBV11-2 with TRBJ2-1; 9 middle bases align to TRBD2. The receptor was isolated from a man between 65 and 85 years old with acute or convalescent COVID-19. Sequencing was carried out using peripheral blood. The nucleotides read TGTGCCAGCAGCTTAGTCCGGCTAGCGGGGCAAAATGAGCAGTTCTTC. It translates to CASSLVRLAGQNEQFF. The full variable domain, with segments outside the CDR3 supplied by the reference TRBV11-2 and TRBJ2-1 proteins, appears as EAGVAQSPRYKIIEKRQSVAFWCNPISGHATLYWYQQILGQGPKLLIQFQNNGVVDDSQLPKDRFSAERLKGVDSTLKIQPAKLEDSAVYLCASSLVRLAGQNEQFFGPGTRLTVL.